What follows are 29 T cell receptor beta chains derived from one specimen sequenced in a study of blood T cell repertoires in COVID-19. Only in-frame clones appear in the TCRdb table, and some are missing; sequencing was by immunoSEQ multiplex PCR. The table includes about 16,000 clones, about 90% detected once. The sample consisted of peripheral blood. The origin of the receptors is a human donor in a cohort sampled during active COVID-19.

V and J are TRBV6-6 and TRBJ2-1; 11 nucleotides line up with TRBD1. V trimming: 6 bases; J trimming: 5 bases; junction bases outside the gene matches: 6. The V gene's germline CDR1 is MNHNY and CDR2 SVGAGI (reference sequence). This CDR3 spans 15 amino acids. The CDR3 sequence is CASRAGTGGNNEQFF. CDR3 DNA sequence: TGTGCCAGCAGGGCCGGGACAGGGGGGAACAATGAGCAGTTCTTC.

The CDR3 region is CASSPWSSYNEQFF. The CDR3 DNA reads TGTGCCAGCTCACCGTGGAGCTCCTACAATGAGCAGTTCTTC. This chain joins TRBV18 and TRBJ2-1; D gene unclear. CDR1 and CDR2 from the germline V gene are KGHSH and LQKENI. The CDR3 length is 14 residues. Trimming took off 3 bases at V and 0 bases at J, with 6 bases between the two ends.

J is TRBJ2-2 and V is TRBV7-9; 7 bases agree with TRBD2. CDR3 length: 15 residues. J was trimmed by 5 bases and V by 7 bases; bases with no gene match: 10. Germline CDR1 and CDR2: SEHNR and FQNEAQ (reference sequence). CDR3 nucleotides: TGTGCCAGCACCCCCGGGGGGTTACTTACCGGGGAGCTGTTTTTT. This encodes CASTPGGLLTGELFF.

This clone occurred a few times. The CDR3 DNA reads as TGTGCCAGCAGTTTGACAGGGGGCTTAAATAACTATGGCTACACCTTC. Protein sequence: CASSLTGGLNNYGYTF. The chain is built from TRBV27 and TRBJ1-2, with 10 bases lining up with TRBD1. CDR1 MNHEY and CDR2 SMNVEV come from the germline V gene (reference sequence). The CDR3 consists of 16 residues. V was pared by 3 bases and J by 1 base, with 5 bases of the junction left unmatched.

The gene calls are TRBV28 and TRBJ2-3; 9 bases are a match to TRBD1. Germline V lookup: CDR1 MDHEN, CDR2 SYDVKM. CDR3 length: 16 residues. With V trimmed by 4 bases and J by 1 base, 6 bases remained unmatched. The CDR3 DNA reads TGTGCCAGCAGTTCCCCCCGGGACAGGGGCACAGATACGCAGTATTTT. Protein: CASSSPRDRGTDTQYF.

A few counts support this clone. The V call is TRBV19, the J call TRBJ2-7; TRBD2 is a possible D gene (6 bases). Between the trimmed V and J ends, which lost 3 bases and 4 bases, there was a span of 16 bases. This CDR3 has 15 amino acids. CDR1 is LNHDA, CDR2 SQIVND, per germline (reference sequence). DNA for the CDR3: TGTGCCAGTAGTATGGGACTTGGGCAGCTATACGAGCAGTACTTC. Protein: CASSMGLGQLYEQYF.

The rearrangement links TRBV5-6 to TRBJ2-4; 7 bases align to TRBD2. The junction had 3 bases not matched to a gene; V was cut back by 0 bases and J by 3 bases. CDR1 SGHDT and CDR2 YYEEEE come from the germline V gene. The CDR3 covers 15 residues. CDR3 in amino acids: CASSLVAGDKNIQYF. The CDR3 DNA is TGTGCCAGCAGCTTGGTGGCGGGGGACAAAAACATTCAGTACTTC.

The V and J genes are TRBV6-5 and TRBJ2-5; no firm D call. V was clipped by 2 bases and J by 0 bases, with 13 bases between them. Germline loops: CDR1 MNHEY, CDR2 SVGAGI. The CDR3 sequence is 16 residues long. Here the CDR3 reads CASSYVDFFNQETQYF. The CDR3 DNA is TGTGCCAGCAGTTACGTAGATTTTTTCAACCAAGAGACCCAGTACTTC.

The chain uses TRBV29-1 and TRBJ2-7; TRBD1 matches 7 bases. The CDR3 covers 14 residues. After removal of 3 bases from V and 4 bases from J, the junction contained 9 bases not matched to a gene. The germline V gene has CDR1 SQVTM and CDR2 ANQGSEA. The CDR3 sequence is CSVEEPGRGYEQYF. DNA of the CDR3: TGCAGCGTTGAGGAGCCGGGCAGGGGGTACGAGCAGTACTTC.

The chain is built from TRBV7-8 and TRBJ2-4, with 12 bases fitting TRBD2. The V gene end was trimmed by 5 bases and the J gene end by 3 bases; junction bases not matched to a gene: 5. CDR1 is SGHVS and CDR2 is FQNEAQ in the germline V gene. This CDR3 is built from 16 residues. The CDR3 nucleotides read TGTGCCAGCAGCCCTCTAGCGGGAGGGAGCAAAAACATTCAGTACTTC. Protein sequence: CASSPLAGGSKNIQYF.

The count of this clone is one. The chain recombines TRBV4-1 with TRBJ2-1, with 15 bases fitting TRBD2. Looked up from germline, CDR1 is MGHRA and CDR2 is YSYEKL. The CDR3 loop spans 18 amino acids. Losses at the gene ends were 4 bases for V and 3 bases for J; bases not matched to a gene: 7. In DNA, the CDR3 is TGCGCCAGCAGCCCTTCCGGGACTAGCGGGAGGAACTACAATGAGCAGTTCTTC. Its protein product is CASSPSGTSGRNYNEQFF.

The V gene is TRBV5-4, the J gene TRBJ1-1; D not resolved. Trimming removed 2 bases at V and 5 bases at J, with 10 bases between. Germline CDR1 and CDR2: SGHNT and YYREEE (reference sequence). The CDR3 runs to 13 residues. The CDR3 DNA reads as TGTGCCAGCAGCTTTACGGGGAATACTGAAGCTTTCTTT. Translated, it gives CASSFTGNTEAFF. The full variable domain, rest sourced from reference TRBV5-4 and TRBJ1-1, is ETGVTQSPTHLIKTRGQQVTLRCSSQSGHNTVSWYQQALGQGPQFIFQYYREEENGRGNFPPRFSGLQFPNYSSELNVNALELDDSALYLCASSFTGNTEAFFGQGTRLTVV.

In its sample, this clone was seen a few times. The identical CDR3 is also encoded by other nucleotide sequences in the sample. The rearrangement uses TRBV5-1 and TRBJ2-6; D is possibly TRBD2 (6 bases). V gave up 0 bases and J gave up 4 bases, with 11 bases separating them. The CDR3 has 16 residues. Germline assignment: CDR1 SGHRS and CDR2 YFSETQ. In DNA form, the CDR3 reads TGCGCCAGCAGCTTGGCCGGAGGGCGCGGGGCCAACGTCCTGACTTTC. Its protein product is CASSLAGGRGANVLTF. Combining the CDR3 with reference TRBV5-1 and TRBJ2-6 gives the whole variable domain KAGVTQTPRYLIKTRGQQVTLSCSPISGHRSVSWYQQTPGQGLQFLFEYFSETQRNKGNFPGRFSGRQFSNSRSEMNVSTLELGDSALYLCASSLAGGRGANVLTFGAGSRLTVL.

The CDR3 DNA reads TGTGCCAGCAGCCCCGGGGCGGGGGACTACGAGCAGTACTTC. This sequence encodes CASSPGAGDYEQYF. This chain joins TRBV2 and TRBJ2-7; 7 bases line up with TRBD2. V lost 6 bases to trimming and J lost 3 bases; unmatched junction nucleotides: 8. There are 14 residues in the CDR3. Germline CDR1 and CDR2: SNHLY and FYNNEI. The variable domain in full, with the rest retrieved from reference TRBV2 and TRBJ2-7, is EPEVTQTPSHQVTQMGQEVILRCVPISNHLYFYWYRQILGQKVEFLVSFYNNEISEKSEIFDDQFSVERPDGSNFTLKIRSTKLEDSAMYFCASSPGAGDYEQYFGPGTRLTVT.

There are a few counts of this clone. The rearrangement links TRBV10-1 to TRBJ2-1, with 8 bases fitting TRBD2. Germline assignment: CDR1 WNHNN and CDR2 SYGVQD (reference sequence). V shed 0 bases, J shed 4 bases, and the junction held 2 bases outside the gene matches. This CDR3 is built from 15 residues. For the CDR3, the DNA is TGCGCCAGCAGTGAGTCGGGACTAGGGTACAATGAGCAGTTCTTC. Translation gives CASSESGLGYNEQFF.

As DNA, the CDR3 is TGTGCCAGCAGCCAACCCGGGAGAGGGCTAAATGAGCAGTTCTTC. It translates to CASSQPGRGLNEQFF. The rearrangement uses TRBV3-1 (or the pseudogene TRBV3-2) and TRBJ2-1, with a tentative D call TRBD2 (6 bases). Trimming took 2 bases from V and 7 from J, leaving 15 bases between them. From germline, CDR1 is LGHDT and CDR2 YNNKEL (reference sequence). The CDR3 sequence is 15 residues long.

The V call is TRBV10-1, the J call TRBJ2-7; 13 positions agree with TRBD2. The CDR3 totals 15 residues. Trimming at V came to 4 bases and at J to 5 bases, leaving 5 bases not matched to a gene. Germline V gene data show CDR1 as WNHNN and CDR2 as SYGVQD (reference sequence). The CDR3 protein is CASSGGTSGNDEQYF. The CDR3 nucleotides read TGCGCCAGCAGTGGGGGGACTAGCGGGAACGACGAGCAGTACTTC.

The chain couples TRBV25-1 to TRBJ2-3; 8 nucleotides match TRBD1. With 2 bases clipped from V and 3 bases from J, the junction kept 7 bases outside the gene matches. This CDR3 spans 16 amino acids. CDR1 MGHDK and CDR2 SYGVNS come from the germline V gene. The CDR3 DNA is TGTGCCAGCAGTGAAAAGACAGGGGACAAAACAGATACGCAGTATTTT. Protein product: CASSEKTGDKTDTQYF.

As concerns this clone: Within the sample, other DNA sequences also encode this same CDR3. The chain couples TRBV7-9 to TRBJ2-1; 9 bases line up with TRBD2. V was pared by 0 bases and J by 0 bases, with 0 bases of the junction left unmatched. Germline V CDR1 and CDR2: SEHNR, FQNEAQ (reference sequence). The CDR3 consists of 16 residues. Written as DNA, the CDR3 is TGTGCCAGCAGCTTAGCACTAGCGGGCTCCTACAATGAGCAGTTCTTC. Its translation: CASSLALAGSYNEQFF.

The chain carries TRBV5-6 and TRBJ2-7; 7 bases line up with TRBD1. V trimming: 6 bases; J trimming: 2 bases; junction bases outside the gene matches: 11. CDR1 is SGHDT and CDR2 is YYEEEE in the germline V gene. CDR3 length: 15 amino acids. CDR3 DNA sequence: TGTGCCAGCACCTCAACTGCCAGGGGGACCTACGAGCAGTACTTC. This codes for CASTSTARGTYEQYF.

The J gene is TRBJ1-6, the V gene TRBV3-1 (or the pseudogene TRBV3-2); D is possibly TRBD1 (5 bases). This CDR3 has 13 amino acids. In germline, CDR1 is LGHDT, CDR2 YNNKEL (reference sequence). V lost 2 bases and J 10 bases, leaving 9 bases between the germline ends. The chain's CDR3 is CASSQTDRSPLHF. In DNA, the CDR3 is TGTGCCAGCAGCCAAACCGACAGATCACCCCTCCACTTT.

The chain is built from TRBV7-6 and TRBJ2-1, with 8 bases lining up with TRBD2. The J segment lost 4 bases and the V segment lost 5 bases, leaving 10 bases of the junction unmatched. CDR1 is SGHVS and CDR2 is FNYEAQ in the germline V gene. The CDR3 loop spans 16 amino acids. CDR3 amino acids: CASSRPPTSAYNEQFF. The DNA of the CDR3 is TGTGCCAGCAGCCGCCCCCCGACTAGCGCTTACAATGAGCAGTTCTTC. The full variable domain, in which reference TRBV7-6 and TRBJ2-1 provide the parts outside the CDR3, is GAGVSQSPRYKVTKRGQDVALRCDPISGHVSLYWYRQALGQGPEFLTYFNYEAQQDKSGLPNDRFSAERPEGSISTLTIQRTEQRDSAMYRCASSRPPTSAYNEQFFGPGTRLTVL.

The CDR3 nucleotides read TGTGCCAGCAGGCCGAGACAAGGCACAGATACGCAGTATTTT. Protein sequence: CASRPRQGTDTQYF. The V and J genes are TRBV2 and TRBJ2-3, with D unresolved. V was clipped by 6 bases and J by 1 base, with 11 bases between them. The CDR3 totals 14 residues. From germline, CDR1 is SNHLY and CDR2 FYNNEI.

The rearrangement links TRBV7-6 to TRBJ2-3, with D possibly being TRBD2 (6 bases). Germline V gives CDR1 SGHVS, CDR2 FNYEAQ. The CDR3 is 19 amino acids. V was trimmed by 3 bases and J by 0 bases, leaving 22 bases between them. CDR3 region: CASSLSGRRTLLSTDTQYF. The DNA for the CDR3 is TGTGCCAGCAGCTTGAGTGGGAGGAGGACACTACTTAGCACAGATACGCAGTATTTT.

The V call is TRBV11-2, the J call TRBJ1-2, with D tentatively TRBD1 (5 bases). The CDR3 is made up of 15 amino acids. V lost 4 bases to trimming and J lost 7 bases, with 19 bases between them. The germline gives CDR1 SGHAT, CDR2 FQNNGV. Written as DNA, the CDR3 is TGTGCCAGCAGCTCCCCGGGAGGGGCGATGACTGGCTACACCTTC. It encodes CASSSPGGAMTGYTF.

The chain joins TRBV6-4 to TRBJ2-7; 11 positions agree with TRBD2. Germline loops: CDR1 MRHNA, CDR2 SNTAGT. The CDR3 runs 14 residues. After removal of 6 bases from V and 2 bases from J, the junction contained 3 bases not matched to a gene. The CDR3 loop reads CASRSSGRPYEQYF. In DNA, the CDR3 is TGTGCCAGCAGGTCTAGCGGGAGGCCCTACGAGCAGTACTTC.

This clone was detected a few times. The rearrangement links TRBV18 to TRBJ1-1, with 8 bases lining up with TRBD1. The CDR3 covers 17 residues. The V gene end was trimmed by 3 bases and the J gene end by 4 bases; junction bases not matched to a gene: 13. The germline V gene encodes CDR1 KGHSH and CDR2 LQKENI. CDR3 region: CASSPIRTGTGPTEAFF. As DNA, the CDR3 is TGTGCCAGCTCACCGATAAGGACAGGGACGGGACCCACTGAAGCTTTCTTT.

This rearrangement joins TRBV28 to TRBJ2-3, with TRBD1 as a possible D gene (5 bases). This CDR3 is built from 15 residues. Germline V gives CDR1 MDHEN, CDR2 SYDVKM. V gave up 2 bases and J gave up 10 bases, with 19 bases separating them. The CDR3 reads CASSLGPQGSSAQYF. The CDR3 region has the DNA TGTGCCAGCAGTTTAGGGCCCCAGGGAAGCTCAGCGCAGTATTTT.

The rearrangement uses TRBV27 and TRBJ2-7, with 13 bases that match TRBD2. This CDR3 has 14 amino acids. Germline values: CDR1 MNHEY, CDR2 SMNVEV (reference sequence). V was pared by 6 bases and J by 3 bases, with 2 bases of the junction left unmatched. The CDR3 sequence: CASRGLAGHYEQYF. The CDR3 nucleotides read TGTGCCAGCAGGGGACTAGCGGGACACTACGAGCAGTACTTC.